Described below is a single T cell receptor beta chain sequence and its context. The germline V gene encodes CDR1 SGHRS and CDR2 YFSETQ. The CDR3 loop spans 13 amino acids. V lost 0 bases and J 11 bases, leaving 12 bases between the germline ends. Source study methods: It was from reference gene primer amplification that nucleated cell counts were estimated. The table came from immunoSEQ multiplex PCR; TCRdb's copy has only in-frame clones and leaves some out. V and J calls and clone size follow that table, whereas D and trimming were derived from the DNA. This table has about 150,000 clones, roughly 78% appearing once. This entry is derived from a study of blood T cell repertoires in COVID-19. Study-level background: From T cells, B-cell-depleted T cells, or PBMCs came the material, which was cDNA or gDNA.

This rearrangement joins TRBV5-1 to TRBJ2-1; maybe TRBD1 (6 bases). Sequencing was performed on peripheral blood. This TCR was recovered from a human donor with acute or convalescent COVID-19. The donor label of this sample is uncertain. The CDR3 here is CASSLVATGQQFF. The CDR3 DNA follows: TGCGCCAGCAGCTTGGTAGCGACAGGTCAGCAGTTCTTC.